These 18 T cell receptor beta chains came from one sample sequenced in a study of early T cells in non-severe SARS-CoV-2 infection. TCRdb recomputed calls from the 5' RACE reads with MiXCR, one row per CDR3 protein. Of about 70,000 distinct CDR3 sequences listed, about a tenth are singletons. The source material was whole blood, sampled at baseline. The receptors originated from an adult who was a healthcare worker with PCR-confirmed SARS-CoV-2 infection or an uninfected control (not recorded which).

Ten or more counts support this clonotype. The V and J genes are TRBV15 and TRBJ2-5, with 9 positions matching TRBD2. Trimming removed 1 base from V and 6 bases from J; junction bases left unmatched: 9. CDR1 is LNHNV and CDR2 is YYDKDF in the germline V gene (reference sequence). This CDR3 is 16 amino acids long. The CDR3 DNA reads TGTGCCACCAGCAGAGCAAGGACTAGCGTAGGGAAGACCCAGTACTTC. This codes for CATSRARTSVGKTQYF.

This chain uses TRBV18 with TRBJ1-1; perhaps TRBD1 as D (6 bases). The CDR3 sequence is 17 residues long. Trimming stripped 3 bases from V and 4 bases from J, with 21 bases between. CDR1 KGHSH and CDR2 LQKENI come from the germline V gene. This chain's CDR3 is CASSPYRDPGGGTEAFF. The CDR3 DNA reads as TGTGCCAGCTCACCTTACCGGGACCCTGGAGGGGGCACTGAAGCTTTCTTT.

At least ten counts were recorded for this clonotype. V gene TRBV20-1 combines with J gene TRBJ1-5, with TRBD1 as a possible D gene (5 bases). Germline CDR1 is DFQATT and CDR2 is SNEGSKA (reference sequence). CDR3 length: 14 residues. V lost 6 bases and J lost 4, with 16 bases in between. This CDR3 is CSAATGTENQPQHF. DNA for the CDR3: TGCAGTGCAGCCACTGGGACTGAAAATCAGCCCCAGCATTTT.

This clonotype has ten or more counts. The chain carries TRBV7-3 and TRBJ2-1; 10 nucleotides agree with TRBD2. Germline CDR1 reads SGHTA; CDR2 reads FQGTGA. V shed 5 bases, J shed 8 bases, and the junction held 9 bases outside the gene matches. The CDR3 totals 15 residues. This CDR3 is CASSPAGGPGDEQFF. The CDR3 nucleotides are TGTGCCAGCAGCCCAGCGGGAGGGCCCGGGGATGAGCAGTTCTTC.

In its sample, this clonotype was seen a few times. The chain carries TRBV29-1 and TRBJ2-2, with D perhaps matching TRBD2 (6 bases). The CDR3 runs to 15 residues. CDR1 and CDR2 (germline): SQVTM, ANQGSEA. Trimming stripped 5 bases from V and 7 bases from J, with 20 bases between. CDR3 DNA sequence: TGCAGCGTTTCGATTGCGGGACGCCGAGGCGGGGAGCTGTTTTTT. Encoded protein: CSVSIAGRRGGELFF.

This clonotype came up many times. The CDR3 sequence: CATSINQGRGELFF. In nucleotides, the CDR3 is TGTGCCACCAGCATTAATCAGGGTCGCGGGGAGCTGTTTTTT. V is TRBV15 and J is TRBJ2-2; maybe TRBD1 (5 bases). There are 14 residues in the CDR3. The ends were cut back, 4 bases at V and 7 bases at J, with 13 bases in the middle. Germline V gives CDR1 LNHNV, CDR2 YYDKDF (reference sequence).

This chain uses TRBV13 with TRBJ2-7; D remains unclear. Deletions cut 2 bases from V and 7 bases from J, with 12 bases between. Germline CDR1 reads PRHDT; CDR2 reads FYEKMQ (reference sequence). The CDR3 is 13 amino acids. The chain's CDR3 is CASSLRLVKEQYF. CDR3 nucleotide sequence: TGTGCCAGCAGCTTACGCTTGGTAAAGGAGCAGTACTTC.

This rearrangement joins TRBV7-3 to TRBJ2-3; 10 bases are a match to TRBD2. With V trimmed by 6 bases and J by 3 bases, 3 bases remained unmatched. This CDR3 is 14 amino acids long. Germline CDR1 SGHTA, CDR2 FQGTGA. The CDR3 DNA reads as TGTGCCAGCAGTAAGGGACTAGCGACAGATACGCAGTATTTT. Its protein is CASSKGLATDTQYF.

This clonotype was picked up a small number of times. J is TRBJ1-2 and V is TRBV7-2; the D is unclear. The germline gives CDR1 SGHTA, CDR2 FQGNSA. The CDR3 covers 14 residues. V was shortened by 2 bases and J by 3 bases, with 10 bases between the two germline ends. The CDR3 loop reads CASSLSWADYGYTF. The CDR3 DNA reads as TGTGCCAGCAGCTTATCCTGGGCAGACTATGGCTACACCTTC.

This clonotype was seen only a few times. The gene calls are TRBV9 and TRBJ2-5, with 9 bases that match TRBD2. Germline values: CDR1 SGDLS, CDR2 YYNGEE. This CDR3 has 15 residues. Trimming took 3 bases from V and 5 from J; bases not matched to a gene: 8. The CDR3, as DNA: TGTGCCAGCAGCGGGGTAGCGGGAGTTATGGAGACCCAGTACTTC. Protein sequence: CASSGVAGVMETQYF.

Ten or more counts support this clonotype. The rearrangement links TRBV30 to TRBJ1-6, with D maybe TRBD1 (5 bases). CDR3 length: 14 amino acids. CDR1 is GTSNPN, CDR2 SVGIG, per germline (reference sequence). Trimming took off 2 bases at V and 9 bases at J, with 14 bases between the two ends. The CDR3 protein is CAWSLGRTLSPLHF. The CDR3 coding sequence is TGTGCCTGGAGTCTGGGACGGACACTTTCACCCCTCCACTTT.

This clonotype was observed a handful of times. The chain employs TRBV12-3 or TRBV12-4 and TRBJ1-5; D is unclear. Trimming took off 5 bases at V and 4 bases at J, with 12 bases between the two ends. The CDR3 consists of 14 residues. CDR3: CASSAVGPNQPQHF. The CDR3, as DNA: TGTGCCAGCAGTGCGGTAGGGCCGAATCAGCCCCAGCATTTT.

This clonotype was detected a few times. The rearrangement links TRBV9 to TRBJ1-1; tentative D call: TRBD1 (5 bases). The germline V gene has CDR1 SGDLS and CDR2 YYNGEE. This CDR3 spans 13 amino acids. Trimming took 1 base from V and 3 from J, leaving 7 bases between them. The CDR3 coding sequence is TGTGCCAGCAGCGTAAAAGGGGACACTGAAGCTTTCTTT. Translated: CASSVKGDTEAFF.

Points on this clonotype: It differs at one base from a far larger clone, so likely a read error. The rearrangement joins TRBV6-6 to TRBJ2-5, with D unresolved. V was shortened by 2 bases and J by 4 bases, with 2 bases between the two germline ends. The CDR3 runs 11 residues. CDR1 is MNHNY and CDR2 is SVGAGI in the germline V gene (reference sequence). The CDR3 protein is CASSYVETQYF. The CDR3 region has the DNA TGTGCCAGCAGTTACGTAGAGACCCAGTACTTC.

The chain employs TRBV20-1 and TRBJ2-7; 7 nucleotides match TRBD1. CDR1 is DFQATT and CDR2 is SNEGSKA in the germline V gene (reference sequence). Trimming took 2 bases from V and 4 from J; bases not matched to a gene: 14. This CDR3 spans 16 amino acids. The CDR3 nucleotides read TGCAGTGCTAGACAACCGGGACAGAAAGGGGATTACGAGCAGTACTTC. Protein sequence: CSARQPGQKGDYEQYF.

This clonotype was seen repeatedly, ten times or more. The chain links TRBV7-3 to TRBJ2-1; 13 nucleotides align to TRBD2. V gave up 4 bases and J gave up 8 bases; unmatched junction bases: 5. Germline V lookup: CDR1 SGHTA, CDR2 FQGTGA. The CDR3 consists of 15 residues. CDR3 in amino acids: CASSSSGTSGDEQFF. CDR3 coding DNA: TGTGCCAGCAGCTCCTCCGGGACTAGCGGGGATGAGCAGTTCTTC.

This clonotype came up a few times. The CDR3 DNA is TGTGCCAGCAGTATCGGGGCCGTTCACTACGAGCAGTACTTC. It encodes CASSIGAVHYEQYF. The gene calls are TRBV12-3 or TRBV12-4 and TRBJ2-7; D is possibly TRBD1 or TRBD2 (5 bases each). The CDR3 extends over 14 amino acids. V was clipped by 5 bases and J by 3 bases, with 14 bases between them.

This clonotype was found a few times. CDR3 DNA sequence: TGCAGCGCTGTCACAGGGGGCTGGTCCTACAATGAGCAGTTCTTC. It yields the protein CSAVTGGWSYNEQFF. The chain joins TRBV29-1 to TRBJ2-1, with 9 bases matching TRBD1. Trimming removed 7 bases from V and 1 base from J; junction bases left unmatched: 8. The CDR3 sequence is 15 residues long. Germline V gene lookup returns CDR1 SQVTM and CDR2 ANQGSEA.